This TCR beta chain was retrieved from a study of cytomegalovirus exposure and HLA in healthy donors. This PCR relied on a set of 60 Vbeta primers and 13 Jbeta primers. Assay: immunoSEQ multiplex PCR; the TCRdb copy retains only in-frame clones and omits some. This table lists roughly 42,000 clones. Sequenced material: PBMCs. This clonotype was obtained from a man aged 25-40 years in good health and CMV-seronegative.

The CDR3 bases are TGTGCCATCAGTGAGTCGACCGAGAACGCGGAAGGCTACACCTTC. This encodes CAISESTENAEGYTF. The rearrangement joins TRBV10-3 to TRBJ1-2; D uncertain. The CDR3 spans 15 residues. CDR1 is ENHRY and CDR2 is SYGVKD in the germline V gene. V was trimmed by 0 bases and J by 8 bases, leaving 16 bases between them.